The 22 T cell receptor beta chains below all came from one sample that was sequenced in a study of cytomegalovirus exposure and HLA in healthy donors. TCRdb's table, derived via immunoSEQ multiplex PCR, lists solely in-frame clones and lacks some. The data contain tens of thousands of clones, approximately 95% of them singletons. Sequenced material: PBMCs. The source of these receptors is a young woman in good health and CMV-seronegative.

The chain has TRBV7-9 and TRBJ2-6; TRBD2 might be the D (6 bases). Germline-derived CDR1 and CDR2 are SEHNR and FQNEAQ (reference sequence). Trimming took off 3 bases at V and 1 base at J, with 10 bases between the two ends. The CDR3 loop spans 16 amino acids. For the CDR3, the DNA is TGTGCCAGCAGCTTCAACCGGGGGTCTGGGGCCAACGTCCTGACTTTC. This codes for CASSFNRGSGANVLTF.

V usage is TRBV2 and J usage is TRBJ2-4; 9 bases align to TRBD1. V trimming: 5 bases; J trimming: 3 bases; junction bases outside the gene matches: 14. Germline V lookup: CDR1 SNHLY, CDR2 FYNNEI. There are 18 residues in the CDR3. The CDR3 bases are TGTGCCAGCAGTTCCGAGGAACAGGGGGCGCGTTACAAAAACATTCAGTACTTC. This encodes CASSSEEQGARYKNIQYF.

The chain employs TRBV2 and TRBJ1-2; D might be TRBD1 (6 bases). Deletions cut 7 bases from V and 3 bases from J, with 12 bases between. The CDR3 consists of 13 residues. Germline V gene sequence: CDR1 SNHLY, CDR2 FYNNEI. The CDR3 region has the DNA TGTGCCAGCACCCCACAGGGCGACTATGGCTACACCTTC. Its protein is CASTPQGDYGYTF.

This rearrangement joins TRBV2 to TRBJ2-5, with D possibly TRBD2 on 7 matching bases. The V end was cut by 6 bases, the J end by 3 bases, with 14 bases between. The CDR3 has 14 amino acids. Germline V lookup: CDR1 SNHLY, CDR2 FYNNEI. In DNA form, the CDR3 reads TGTGCCAGCAGCCGCCGGGGGGCAAAAGAGACCCAGTACTTC. Protein: CASSRRGAKETQYF. The variable domain in full, with the rest retrieved from reference TRBV2 and TRBJ2-5, is EPEVTQTPSHQVTQMGQEVILRCVPISNHLYFYWYRQILGQKVEFLVSFYNNEISEKSEIFDDQFSVERPDGSNFTLKIRSTKLEDSAMYFCASSRRGAKETQYFGPGTRLLVL.

The chain couples TRBV2 to TRBJ2-7; TRBD1 might be the D (6 bases). V was pared by 7 bases and J by 6 bases, with 13 bases between. The CDR3 length is 12 residues. Germline V CDR1 and CDR2: SNHLY, FYNNEI. As DNA, the CDR3 is TGTGCCAGCAAAAACAGGGTGGCCGAGCAGTACTTC. It specifies CASKNRVAEQYF.

The rearrangement links TRBV4-1 to TRBJ2-4; 8 bases are a match to TRBD1. Trimming took 4 bases from V and 7 from J; bases not matched to a gene: 3. The length of the CDR3 is 13 residues. Germline V gene lookup returns CDR1 MGHRA and CDR2 YSYEKL. The CDR3 nucleotides are TGCGCCAGCAGCCCTGGACAGGGCAACATTCAGTACTTC. Residues: CASSPGQGNIQYF.

This chain links TRBV2 with TRBJ1-4, with D unresolved. Per germline, CDR1 SNHLY and CDR2 FYNNEI. The CDR3 is 16 residues long. V gave up 4 bases and J gave up 7 bases, with 19 bases separating them. CDR3 coding DNA: TGTGCCAGCAGTGCAGAGGGTATACGACTCGGTGAAAAACTGTTTTTT. It specifies CASSAEGIRLGEKLFF. The variable domain in full, with the rest retrieved from reference TRBV2 and TRBJ1-4, is EPEVTQTPSHQVTQMGQEVILRCVPISNHLYFYWYRQILGQKVEFLVSFYNNEISEKSEIFDDQFSVERPDGSNFTLKIRSTKLEDSAMYFCASSAEGIRLGEKLFFGSGTQLSVL.

This chain uses TRBV7-9 with TRBJ2-3; a weak D match, TRBD2 (6 bases). Trimming took 2 bases from V and 3 from J, leaving 12 bases between them. This CDR3 spans 15 amino acids. The V gene's germline CDR1 is SEHNR and CDR2 FQNEAQ (reference sequence). The CDR3: CASSLPAGLTDTQYF. In nucleotides, the CDR3 is TGTGCCAGCAGCTTACCGGCGGGACTTACAGATACGCAGTATTTT. Based on the CDR3 plus reference TRBV7-9 and TRBJ2-3, the full variable domain is DTGVSQNPRHKITKRGQNVTFRCDPISEHNRLYWYRQTLGQGPEFLTYFQNEAQLEKSRLLSDRFSAERPKGSFSTLEIQRTEQGDSAMYLCASSLPAGLTDTQYFGPGTRLTVL.

The genes are TRBV4-2 and TRBJ1-2; 7 nucleotides agree with TRBD1. The CDR3 totals 19 residues. Trimming removed 3 bases from V and 4 bases from J; junction bases left unmatched: 20. Germline-derived CDR1 and CDR2 are LGHNA and YNFKEQ. The CDR3 sequence: CASSHPHGVGQASPYGYTF. CDR3 coding DNA: TGTGCCAGCAGCCACCCTCACGGGGTAGGACAGGCATCCCCCTATGGCTACACCTTC.

V is TRBV14 and J is TRBJ1-3; 7 bases are a match to TRBD1. V lost 4 bases to trimming and J lost 0 bases; unmatched junction nucleotides: 18. The germline V gene encodes CDR1 SGHDN and CDR2 FVKESK. The CDR3 loop spans 20 amino acids. The CDR3 DNA reads TGTGCCAGCAGCCTATCCTCGGACAGGATCCTTAAATACTCTGGAAACACCATATATTTT. Its translation is CASSLSSDRILKYSGNTIYF.

V usage is TRBV28 and J usage is TRBJ1-2; 11 bases are a match to TRBD1. This CDR3 contains 14 residues. From germline, CDR1 is MDHEN and CDR2 SYDVKM. V lost 4 bases, J lost 5 bases, and 3 bases stayed unmatched. The CDR3 reads CASSYGQGAYGYTF. CDR3 coding DNA: TGTGCCAGCAGTTACGGACAGGGGGCTTATGGCTACACCTTC.

The chain joins TRBV11-2 to TRBJ2-5; TRBD1 might be the D (5 bases). CDR1 SGHAT and CDR2 FQNNGV come from the germline V gene. There are 17 residues in the CDR3. Trimming shortened V by 1 base and J by 0 bases, and 15 bases separated the two germline ends. The CDR3 DNA reads TGTGCCAGCAGCTTAGGGGTAGGGGCCTGGTACCAAGAGACCCAGTACTTC. It yields the protein CASSLGVGAWYQETQYF.

The V gene is TRBV5-5, the J gene TRBJ1-2; D is ambiguous. V lost 3 bases and J lost 6, with 21 bases in between. This CDR3 region has 16 residues. The germline V gene has CDR1 SGHKS and CDR2 YYEKEE (reference sequence). CDR3 sequence: CASSSQVPTSPHGYTF. The CDR3 DNA reads TGTGCCAGCAGCTCCCAAGTCCCTACTAGTCCTCATGGCTACACCTTC.

This clone was counted a few times. The chain employs TRBV2 and TRBJ2-3, with D possibly TRBD2 on 7 matching bases. V was clipped by 9 bases and J by 0 bases, with 16 bases between them. This CDR3 is built from 15 residues. CDR1 SNHLY and CDR2 FYNNEI come from the germline V gene. The CDR3 nucleotides read TGTGCCAGGGGGGGGGCTAGCGGAAGCACAGATACGCAGTATTTT. It translates to CARGGASGSTDTQYF.

This chain joins TRBV14 and TRBJ2-2, with a weak D call TRBD2 (7 bases). CDR1 and CDR2 from the germline V gene are SGHDN and FVKESK. The CDR3 is 18 amino acids. V lost 0 bases, J lost 1 base, and 15 bases lay in between. The CDR3 bases are TGTGCCAGCAGCCAAGACATTTTAGGGGGGGTGAACACCGGGGAGCTGTTTTTT. Translating it yields CASSQDILGGVNTGELFF.

The chain joins TRBV27 to TRBJ1-2; D remains ambiguous. This CDR3 spans 15 amino acids. Germline values: CDR1 MNHEY, CDR2 SMNVEV (reference sequence). V lost 3 bases, J lost 4 bases, and 15 bases lay in between. CDR3 region: CASSFFERSPYGYTF. The DNA for the CDR3 is TGTGCCAGCAGTTTTTTCGAAAGGAGCCCCTATGGCTACACCTTC.

This clone has only one observation. CDR3 DNA: TGTGCCAGCAGCTTAGCGGTACTAGCGGGGTACACAGATACGCAGTATTTT. Translated, it gives CASSLAVLAGYTDTQYF. The J gene is TRBJ2-3, the V gene TRBV7-8; TRBD2 agrees at 10 bases. V lost 0 bases and J lost 2; bases outside the gene matches: 5. The CDR3 length is 17 residues. Looked up from germline, CDR1 is SGHVS and CDR2 is FQNEAQ.

This chain links TRBV7-2 with TRBJ2-1; D perhaps matches TRBD2 (5 bases). The CDR3 contains 16 residues. The germline V gene encodes CDR1 SGHTA and CDR2 FQGNSA. V was clipped by 3 bases and J by 4 bases, with 16 bases between them. The CDR3 reads CASSLDAGGPYNEQFF. CDR3 coding DNA: TGTGCCAGCAGCTTGGACGCGGGCGGACCATACAATGAGCAGTTCTTC.

The chain employs TRBV6-5 and TRBJ1-1; maybe TRBD1 (5 bases). The CDR3 length is 13 residues. V was shortened by 0 bases and J by 5 bases, with 7 bases between the two germline ends. The V gene's germline CDR1 is MNHEY and CDR2 SVGAGI. CDR3 sequence reads: CASSYSGGTEAFF. The CDR3 DNA sequence: TGTGCCAGCAGTTACTCGGGGGGGACTGAAGCTTTCTTT.

The V gene is TRBV5-5, the J gene TRBJ1-1, with D tentatively TRBD1 (5 bases). CDR1 is SGHKS, CDR2 YYEKEE, per germline (reference sequence). V dropped 6 bases and J dropped 1 base, with 13 bases sitting between them. This CDR3 spans 14 amino acids. In nucleotides, the CDR3 is TGTGCCAGCACCCCCGTCAGGGCGAACACTGAAGCTTTCTTT. This gives the protein CASTPVRANTEAFF.

This sequence joins TRBV7-9 and TRBJ1-2; 7 nucleotides align to TRBD1. The CDR3 loop spans 13 amino acids. V was pared by 5 bases and J by 7 bases, with 7 bases of the junction left unmatched. Germline CDR1 reads SEHNR; CDR2 reads FQNEAQ (reference sequence). The CDR3: CASSADRASGYTF. The CDR3 nucleotides read TGTGCCAGCAGCGCCGACAGGGCTTCTGGCTACACCTTC.

This clone was observed a single time. This chain's CDR3 is CASRPEMYQNTEAFF. CDR3 nucleotides: TGTGCCAGCAGACCAGAAATGTATCAGAACACTGAAGCTTTCTTT. The chain links TRBV7-9 to TRBJ1-1, with D uncertain. Germline loops: CDR1 SEHNR, CDR2 FQNEAQ (reference sequence). CDR3 length: 15 residues. Trimming cost V 6 bases and J 1 base, with 15 bases left between them.